The 21 T cell receptor beta chains listed next were all sequenced from one sample in a study of Graves' ophthalmopathy and Graves' hyperthyroidism. Investigators amplified TCR beta CDR3 regions from RNA transcripts. The first-round RT-PCR employed HTBI primers together with the Qiagen OneStep RT-PCR kit. A multiplex PCR was then performed as the second round. Via MiXCR, TCRdb re-called the multiplex PCR reads, giving one row per CDR3 protein. The repertoire has under 200,000 distinct CDR3 sequences, 30% to 45% of them found once; the top ten carry under 6.5%. The sequencing input was peripheral blood. The receptors were sampled from a woman in her thirties or forties with Graves' ophthalmopathy.

The chain carries TRBV5-4 and TRBJ2-7; 10 bases are a match to TRBD2. Germline V gives CDR1 SGHNT, CDR2 YYREEE (reference sequence). CDR3 length: 21 residues. Losses at the gene ends were 4 bases for V and 1 base for J; bases not matched to a gene: 23. This CDR3 reads CASSRPLVSSGGSFRSYEQYF. The CDR3 DNA follows: TGTGCCAGCAGCCGCCCCCTTGTATCTAGCGGGGGATCCTTCCGATCCTACGAGCAGTACTTC.

The rearrangement joins TRBV6-5 to TRBJ1-1; D not resolved. Germline CDR1 reads MNHEY; CDR2 reads SVGAGI. This CDR3 spans 13 amino acids. The V and J ends lost 0 bases and 7 bases respectively, with 9 bases between them. The CDR3 DNA sequence: TGTGCCAGCAGTTACTCGAGAGGAGTTGAAGCTTTCTTT. This sequence encodes CASSYSRGVEAFF.

This clonotype appeared once. This sequence joins TRBV6-1 and TRBJ1-6; TRBD1 aligns across 7 bases. This CDR3 region has 15 residues. V shed 4 bases, J shed 4 bases, and the junction held 4 bases outside the gene matches. Germline V lookup: CDR1 MNHNS, CDR2 SASEGT. CDR3 residues: CASSGFRGYNSPLHF. CDR3 bases: TGTGCCAGCAGTGGCTTCAGGGGGTATAATTCACCCCTCCACTTT.

This clonotype occurred a few times. J is TRBJ1-1 and V is TRBV4-3, with 7 positions matching TRBD1. CDR1 and CDR2 (germline): LGHNA, YSLEER. With V trimmed by 1 base and J by 3 bases, 14 bases remained unmatched. The CDR3 spans 18 residues. The CDR3 DNA follows: TGCGCCAGCAGCCAAGTCGAGGGGGCGGGTGTCGGGGACACTGAAGCTTTCTTT. It is translated as CASSQVEGAGVGDTEAFF.

In this sample, this clonotype turned up many times. The V and J genes are TRBV2 and TRBJ2-4, with a possible D match to TRBD2 (6 bases). The CDR3 loop spans 14 amino acids. The V gene's germline CDR1 is SNHLY and CDR2 FYNNEI. V was trimmed by 3 bases and J by 8 bases, leaving 14 bases between them. The CDR3 is CASSDFGRPDIQYF. CDR3 DNA: TGTGCCAGCAGTGATTTCGGGAGACCCGACATTCAGTACTTC.

Many counts were recorded for this clonotype. The chain employs TRBV20-1 and TRBJ2-7; TRBD2 matches 13 bases. The J segment lost 0 bases and the V segment lost 3 bases, leaving 5 bases of the junction unmatched. CDR3 length equals 16 residues. CDR1 is DFQATT and CDR2 is SNEGSKA in the germline V gene (reference sequence). The CDR3 here is CSARGLAGSDSYEQYF. The CDR3 region has the DNA TGCAGTGCTAGGGGACTAGCGGGATCCGACTCCTACGAGCAGTACTTC.

The J gene is TRBJ2-5, the V gene TRBV5-1, with D possibly TRBD2 on 5 matching bases. Between the trimmed V and J ends, which lost 4 bases and 4 bases, there was a span of 14 bases. Germline V gives CDR1 SGHRS, CDR2 YFSETQ. The CDR3 contains 14 residues. The CDR3 is CASSPPRGGETQYF. In nucleotides, the CDR3 is TGCGCCAGCAGCCCACCCCGGGGTGGAGAGACCCAGTACTTC.

Concerning this clonotype: One end of the junction does not line up with germline, which may come from a read error. The chain couples TRBV6-1 to TRBJ1-2, with D uncertain. Germline loops: CDR1 MNHNS, CDR2 SASEGT. The length of the CDR3 is 14 residues. Here the CDR3 reads CASREDDRLYGYTF. DNA for the CDR3: TGTGCCAGCAGGGAAGACGACCGCCTCTATGGCTACACCTTC.

The CDR3 sequence is CAWRGNSNQPQHF. As DNA, the CDR3 is TGTGCCTGGAGAGGCAATAGCAATCAGCCCCAGCATTTT. The chain is built from TRBV30 and TRBJ1-5, with D hard to call. V lost 3 bases, J lost 0 bases, and 6 bases lay in between. Germline V lookup: CDR1 GTSNPN, CDR2 SVGIG (reference sequence). The CDR3 runs to 13 residues.

This clonotype was observed a handful of times. This chain connects TRBV6-5 to TRBJ2-7, with TRBD1 matching over 10 bases. The CDR3 runs to 15 residues. The V gene's germline CDR1 is MNHEY and CDR2 SVGAGI. The V segment lost 2 bases and the J segment 6 bases; nucleotides outside the gene matches: 7. The CDR3 coding sequence is TGTGCCAGCAGTTACAGTGGGACAGGGGTAAGCGAGCAGTACTTC. Residues: CASSYSGTGVSEQYF.

The chain recombines TRBV12-3 or TRBV12-4 with TRBJ2-5, with 7 nucleotides matching TRBD2. J lost 5 bases, V lost 2 bases, and 11 bases had no gene match. This CDR3 region has 16 residues. CDR3 in amino acids: CASSLPGEGGLETQYF. The CDR3 nucleotides read TGTGCCAGCAGTTTACCGGGGGAGGGCGGGTTGGAGACCCAGTACTTC.

As DNA, the CDR3 is TGTGCCAGCAGCGCAGGACTAGCGGGAGCTTGGGAGACCCAGTACTTC. Protein product: CASSAGLAGAWETQYF. The genes are TRBV9 and TRBJ2-5, with TRBD2 identical over 13 bases. V lost 3 bases and J lost 5; bases outside the gene matches: 7. Germline V gene lookup returns CDR1 SGDLS and CDR2 YYNGEE. The CDR3 is 16 residues long.

The chain joins TRBV15 to TRBJ1-2; 11 nucleotides align to TRBD1. Per germline, CDR1 LNHNV and CDR2 YYDKDF (reference sequence). Trimming at V came to 1 base and at J to 4 bases, leaving 2 bases not matched to a gene. The CDR3 consists of 15 residues. The DNA of the CDR3 is TGTGCCACCAGCAGAGGGACAGGGGGCATCTATGGCTACACCTTC. Translated: CATSRGTGGIYGYTF.

This clonotype showed up many times. The chain links TRBV29-1 to TRBJ2-5, with D perhaps TRBD1 (8 bases). V lost 5 bases and J 7 bases, leaving 17 bases between the germline ends. CDR3 length: 13 amino acids. CDR1 SQVTM and CDR2 ANQGSEA come from the germline V gene. CDR3 region: CSVTGTGLGTQYF. The CDR3 nucleotides read TGCAGCGTTACCGGGACAGGACTAGGGACCCAGTACTTC.

This clonotype was detected only once. V usage is TRBV10-3 and J usage is TRBJ2-5, with D perhaps matching TRBD2 (6 bases). This CDR3 has 15 amino acids. Germline-derived CDR1 and CDR2 are ENHRY and SYGVKD. The V end was cut by 4 bases, the J end by 1 base, with 13 bases between. The CDR3 is CAISGGRQLQETQYF. The DNA of the CDR3 is TGTGCCATCAGTGGGGGGAGGCAGCTCCAAGAGACCCAGTACTTC.

This clonotype was counted ten times or more. V gene TRBV15 combines with J gene TRBJ2-7; no clear D gene. The CDR3 spans 14 residues. In germline, CDR1 is LNHNV, CDR2 YYDKDF (reference sequence). The V and J ends lost 0 bases and 5 bases respectively, with 11 bases between them. CDR3: CATSREPRVDEQYF. DNA for the CDR3: TGTGCCACCAGCAGAGAGCCACGGGTCGACGAGCAGTACTTC.

This clonotype was recorded a few times. The chain employs TRBV12-3 or TRBV12-4 and TRBJ2-7; D is perhaps TRBD2 (5 bases). The length of the CDR3 is 14 residues. V lost 8 bases to trimming and J lost 0 bases, with 14 bases between them. Written as DNA, the CDR3 is TGTGCCAGCGCCGAGCGACTATCCTCCTACGAGCAGTACTTC. This codes for CASAERLSSYEQYF.

This clonotype was detected ten times or more. This chain connects TRBV20-1 to TRBJ1-5; a weak D match, TRBD1 (5 bases). Germline V gene sequence: CDR1 DFQATT, CDR2 SNEGSKA (reference sequence). The V end was cut by 3 bases, the J end by 4 bases, with 19 bases between. The CDR3 sequence is 16 residues long. In nucleotides, the CDR3 is TGCAGTGCTAGGAGGGCCGGCGGGGCCACAAATCAGCCCCAGCATTTT. Translated: CSARRAGGATNQPQHF.

This clonotype was counted at least ten times. J is TRBJ2-5 and V is TRBV28, with 9 nucleotides matching TRBD1. The V and J ends lost 4 bases and 9 bases, in that order; junction bases with no gene match: 15. CDR1 and CDR2 from the germline V gene are MDHEN and SYDVKM. The CDR3 has 16 residues. DNA for the CDR3: TGTGCCAGCAGTTCCCAAGGCCGGGACAGGGTAGGGTCCCAGTACTTC. As protein: CASSSQGRDRVGSQYF.

The chain recombines TRBV12-3 or TRBV12-4 with TRBJ1-1, with D unresolved. This CDR3 has 13 amino acids. The V gene lost 5 bases and the J gene lost 11 bases, with 18 bases spanning the gap. CDR3 sequence (DNA): TGTGCCAGCAGTGCGCCGTTCAGTCCCCGGGCTTTCTTT. This translates into CASSAPFSPRAFF.

This clonotype was counted at least ten times. V usage is TRBV10-3 and J usage is TRBJ1-2; TRBD1 might be the D (5 bases). CDR3 size: 15 residues. The germline CDR1 and CDR2 sequences are ENHRY and SYGVKD. V lost 2 bases and J lost 2, with 12 bases in between. CDR3 sequence reads: CAISEIWGENYGYTF. CDR3 nucleotides: TGTGCCATCAGTGAGATATGGGGGGAAAACTATGGCTACACCTTC.